One and the same sample provided the 18 T cell receptor beta chains below, sequenced in a study of shared clonotypes between healthy human individuals (dated by TCRdb to about 2020). Preparation of the library involved the immunoSEQ multiplex PCR assay. Imported from immuneACCESS, the table was reduced by TCRdb to in-frame sequences with V and J called. These copies leave out some clones; in studies compared against another copy, an unresolved V gene accounts for under half, and the cause of the remainder is not known. For this sample the table gives 650,000 to 800,000 clones, of which 92% were detected only once. Jointly, the top ten make up more than 20% of the sample. CD8 naive samples consisted of CD45RO-negative cells that were positively selected for CCR7, yielding a CD45RA+CCR7+ population without TemRA cells. Sequenced: naive CD8+ T cells sorted from blood. The cell subset or site label here, explained by the study, means: CD45RA+CCR7+. These receptor sequences come from a man under 40 in good health.

Comment on this clone: This sample also contains other DNA sequences that code for the same CDR3. The rearrangement links TRBV5-1 to TRBJ1-5, with 7 bases lining up with TRBD1. The CDR3 loop spans 14 amino acids. CDR1 SGHRS and CDR2 YFSETQ come from the germline V gene. Germline trimming cut 4 bases from V and 3 bases from J; bases unmatched to any gene: 4. The chain's CDR3 is CASSPGQDNQPQHF. The CDR3 DNA follows: TGCGCCAGCAGCCCTGGACAGGACAATCAGCCCCAGCATTTT.

The chain has TRBV15 and TRBJ2-2; 11 bases match TRBD2. With V trimmed by 2 bases and J by 3 bases, 2 bases remained unmatched. The germline CDR1 and CDR2 sequences are LNHNV and YYDKDF (reference sequence). The CDR3 is made up of 16 amino acids. CDR3 region: CATSRLLAGDTGELFF. The CDR3 nucleotides are TGTGCCACCAGCAGACTACTAGCGGGAGACACCGGGGAGCTGTTTTTT.

The J gene is TRBJ1-2, the V gene TRBV28, with 8 bases that match TRBD1. CDR3 size: 14 residues. V was clipped by 6 bases and J by 1 base; unmatched bases: 4. Germline V gene lookup returns CDR1 MDHEN and CDR2 SYDVKM. The CDR3 protein is CASSRQGINYGYTF. The DNA of the CDR3 is TGTGCCAGCAGCCGACAGGGGATTAACTATGGCTACACCTTC.

The chain is built from TRBV5-4 and TRBJ2-3, with 7 bases matching TRBD2. Trimming cost V 0 bases and J 4 bases; bases outside gene matches: 8. The germline CDR1 and CDR2 sequences are SGHNT and YYREEE (reference sequence). The CDR3 has 16 amino acids. For the CDR3, the DNA is TGTGCCAGCAGCTTGGCCGGGTCGGGAGGAGCAGATACGCAGTATTTT. Translation gives CASSLAGSGGADTQYF.

The V gene is TRBV7-9, the J gene TRBJ1-5; 8 nucleotides agree with TRBD1. Germline V gene data show CDR1 as SEHNR and CDR2 as FQNEAQ (reference sequence). With 5 bases clipped from V and 3 bases from J, the junction kept 6 bases outside the gene matches. CDR3 size: 15 residues. The CDR3 DNA reads TGTGCCAGCAGCCAGGGGGCAGGAGCCAATCAGCCCCAGCATTTT. Its protein is CASSQGAGANQPQHF.

The chain recombines TRBV5-6 with TRBJ2-7, with TRBD1 matching 9 bases. CDR3 length: 14 residues. The germline V gene encodes CDR1 SGHDT and CDR2 YYEEEE. V lost 5 bases, J lost 4 bases, and 7 bases stayed unmatched. CDR3 residues: CASSAPGQGYEQYF. The DNA of the CDR3 is TGTGCCAGCAGTGCTCCGGGACAGGGTTACGAGCAGTACTTC.

The genes are TRBV5-6 and TRBJ2-1; D is undetermined. The V gene lost 4 bases and the J gene lost 10 bases, with 12 bases spanning the gap. Germline V gives CDR1 SGHDT, CDR2 YYEEEE. The CDR3 length is 12 residues. For the CDR3, the DNA is TGTGCCAGCAGCACACTACCTCGGGAGCAGTTCTTC. It yields the protein CASSTLPREQFF.

The V gene is TRBV7-6, the J gene TRBJ1-4, with a possible D match to TRBD1 (5 bases). This CDR3 has 16 residues. In germline, CDR1 is SGHVS, CDR2 FNYEAQ. V was pared by 5 bases and J by 6 bases, with 19 bases between. In DNA, the CDR3 is TGTGCCAGCAGCCCCTCGGGGCCATCCCTCTATGAAAAACTGTTTTTT. It specifies CASSPSGPSLYEKLFF.

The chain has TRBV5-1 and TRBJ2-7; D is undetermined. Germline loops: CDR1 SGHRS, CDR2 YFSETQ. The CDR3 contains 15 residues. V was shortened by 0 bases and J by 5 bases, with 15 bases between the two germline ends. The CDR3 loop reads CASSLEGVYRHEQYF. As DNA, the CDR3 is TGCGCCAGCAGCTTGGAAGGTGTTTATCGGCACGAGCAGTACTTC.

The CDR3 nucleotides read TGTGCCAGCAGCCCCCTGGGGGGACGGATCTACGAGCAGTACTTC. This encodes CASSPLGGRIYEQYF. The chain couples TRBV7-2 to TRBJ2-7, with a possible D match to TRBD2 (6 bases). Germline CDR1 reads SGHTA; CDR2 reads FQGNSA. Trimming removed 5 bases from V and 3 bases from J, with 17 bases in between. The CDR3 totals 15 residues.

The genes are TRBV27 and TRBJ2-3, with D perhaps matching TRBD2 (5 bases). Trimming took off 3 bases at V and 0 bases at J, with 7 bases between the two ends. This CDR3 has 14 residues. Per germline, CDR1 MNHEY and CDR2 SMNVEV (reference sequence). For the CDR3, the DNA is TGTGCCAGCAGTTTCGGGGTGAGCACAGATACGCAGTATTTT. Protein sequence: CASSFGVSTDTQYF.

The J gene is TRBJ1-2, the V gene TRBV11-2; D gene uncertain. CDR1 is SGHAT, CDR2 FQNNGV, per germline. This CDR3 has 15 residues. Trimming removed 0 bases at V and 0 bases at J, with 8 bases between. Here the CDR3 DNA reads TGTGCCAGCAGCTTAGAACTCCCAGCTAACTATGGCTACACCTTC. Amino acid sequence: CASSLELPANYGYTF.

The chain combines TRBV19 with TRBJ2-7; D possibly corresponds to TRBD1 (5 bases). Germline V gene lookup returns CDR1 LNHDA and CDR2 SQIVND (reference sequence). CDR3 length: 13 amino acids. V was cut by 4 bases and J by 3 bases, with 10 bases left in between. As DNA, the CDR3 is TGTGCCAGTAGTACACGTCAGGGCTACGAGCAGTACTTC. Residues: CASSTRQGYEQYF.

The chain joins TRBV27 to TRBJ1-2; a possible D gene is TRBD1 (6 bases). The germline gives CDR1 MNHEY, CDR2 SMNVEV (reference sequence). The CDR3 is 15 residues long. Between the trimmed V and J ends, which lost 0 bases and 2 bases, there was a span of 10 bases. The DNA for the CDR3 is TGTGCCAGCAGTTTATCGCCCCAGGGGAACTATGGCTACACCTTC. Residues: CASSLSPQGNYGYTF.

The chain carries TRBV27 and TRBJ2-7; 14 bases match TRBD2. After removal of 4 bases from V and 7 bases from J, the junction contained 6 bases not matched to a gene. The germline CDR1 and CDR2 sequences are MNHEY and SMNVEV (reference sequence). The CDR3 spans 15 residues. Written as DNA, the CDR3 is TGTGCCAGCAGTTACATGACTAGCGGGAGGGGTGAGCAGTACTTC. It translates to CASSYMTSGRGEQYF.

The J gene is TRBJ1-5, the V gene TRBV27; D remains ambiguous. Germline values: CDR1 MNHEY, CDR2 SMNVEV (reference sequence). V gave up 4 bases and J gave up 3 bases, with 7 bases separating them. CDR3 size: 13 residues. CDR3 residues: CASSSTFNQPQHF. Written as DNA, the CDR3 is TGTGCCAGCAGTTCCACATTCAATCAGCCCCAGCATTTT.

DNA for the CDR3: TGTGCCAGCAGCTCGCCACCGGGACCACCGAAATATACTTACGAGCAGTACTTC. Residues: CASSSPPGPPKYTYEQYF. V usage is TRBV7-9 and J usage is TRBJ2-7, with D possibly being TRBD1 or TRBD2 (5 bases each). Germline V gene lookup returns CDR1 SEHNR and CDR2 FQNEAQ (reference sequence). V lost 4 bases and J lost 4, with 26 bases in between. This CDR3 contains 18 residues.

The CDR3 nucleotides read TGTGCCAGCAGTCCGCCCCAAGGGCAAACGACCACAGATACGCAGTATTTT. Protein: CASSPPQGQTTTDTQYF. The genes are TRBV7-9 and TRBJ2-3; D unclear. CDR3 size: 17 residues. Deletions cut 6 bases from V and 2 bases from J, with 21 bases between. The germline gives CDR1 SEHNR, CDR2 FQNEAQ (reference sequence).